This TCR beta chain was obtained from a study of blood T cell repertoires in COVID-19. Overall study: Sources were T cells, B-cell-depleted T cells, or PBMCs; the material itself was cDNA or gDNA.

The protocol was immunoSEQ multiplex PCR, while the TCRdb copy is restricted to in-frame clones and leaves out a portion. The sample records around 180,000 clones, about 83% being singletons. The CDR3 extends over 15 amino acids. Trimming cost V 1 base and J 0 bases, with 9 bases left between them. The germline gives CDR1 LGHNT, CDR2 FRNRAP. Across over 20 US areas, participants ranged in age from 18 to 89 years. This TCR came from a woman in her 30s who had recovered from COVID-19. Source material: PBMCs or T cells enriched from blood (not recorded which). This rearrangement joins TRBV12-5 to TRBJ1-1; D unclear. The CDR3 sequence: CASGLDSFLNTEAFF. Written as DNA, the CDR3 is TGTGCTAGTGGTTTGGACTCTTTCCTGAACACTGAAGCTTTCTTT.